A selection of T cell receptor beta chains follows, all from one sample in a study of T-cell memory formation after mild COVID-19. A single record per CDR3 protein comes from TCRdb applying MiXCR to the 5' RACE reads. This repertoire shows 250,000 to 400,000 distinct CDR3 sequences, over 11% found once; its top ten account for around a fifth. The sequenced material came from PBMCs or a T cell subset sorted from them (not recorded which). These receptors originate from a man aged 18 to 30 who had mild COVID-19 (a few samples of this study predate the infection). Cell type and time point are not known. The CDR3 runs from the conserved cysteine through the conserved F or W. D genes are given only for firm matches. Expanded clones are given a class, and other clones once, few, many or no size at all.

V gene,D gene,J gene,clone size,CDR3 DNA,CDR3 protein
TRBV6-5,.,TRBJ2-1,many,TGTGCCAGCACCCGCAGTGAGCAGTTCTTC,CASTRSEQFF
TRBV2,TRBD1,TRBJ2-5,few,TGTGCCAGCCAGGGGGTAAAGGAGACCCAGTACTTC,CASQGVKETQYF
TRBV5-1,.,TRBJ2-1,.,TGCGCCAGCAGCTTAGACAGTGAGCAGTTCTTC,CASSLDSEQFF
TRBV4-2,.,TRBJ1-5,.,TGTGCCAGCAGCCAAGTTCGTGGGGCAAGAAACGATCAGCCCCAGCATTTT,CASSQVRGARNDQPQHF
TRBV19,.,TRBJ1-2,few,TGTGCCAGTAGGGGGACACCCTTCTATGGCTACACCTTC,CASRGTPFYGYTF
TRBV6-5,.,TRBJ1-1,.,TGTGCCAGCAGTTACTCGAATCAGGGAGGGACTGAAGCTTTCTTT,CASSYSNQGGTEAFF
TRBV7-2,TRBD1,TRBJ2-4,many,TGTGCCAGCAGCTTGGACAGGGGTCACATTCAGTACTTC,CASSLDRGHIQYF
TRBV12-3/TRBV12-4,TRBD2,TRBJ2-1,.,TGTGCCAGCACGCCCAGCGGGGGGGCCTACAATGAGCAGTTCTTC,CASTPSGGAYNEQFF
TRBV19,.,TRBJ2-7,.,TGTGCCAGTAGTAGAAGACAGGAGAGGTACGAGCAGTACTTC,CASSRRQERYEQYF
TRBV12-3/TRBV12-4,.,TRBJ2-1,many,TGTGCCAGTACCCCCGTAGGGGGTTCCCACCGTGAGCAGTTCTTC,CASTPVGGSHREQFF
TRBV11-2,.,TRBJ1-1,few,TGTGCCAGCAGCCCCTTGAGATCCACACTGAACACTGAAGCTTTCTTT,CASSPLRSTLNTEAFF
TRBV4-1,.,TRBJ2-7,few,TGCGCCAGCAGCCAAAATCTACTAATAGCCGAGCAGTACTTC,CASSQNLLIAEQYF
TRBV4-1,.,TRBJ2-2,few,TGCGCCAGCAGCCAAAGAGGCCTAGAGCCCACCGGGGAGCTGTTTTTT,CASSQRGLEPTGELFF
TRBV27,TRBD1,TRBJ1-1,.,TGTGCCAGCAGTCCTACTACAGGGGGATACACTGAAGCTTTCTTT,CASSPTTGGYTEAFF
TRBV4-2,.,TRBJ2-7,.,TGTGCCAGCAGCCAGCCCGGACTGTTACGTTACGAGCAGTACTTC,CASSQPGLLRYEQYF
TRBV6-6,.,TRBJ1-1,.,TGTGCCAGCAGTTACACGGTGAGTGGCACTGAAGCTTTCTTT,CASSYTVSGTEAFF
TRBV2,.,TRBJ2-2,.,TGTGCCAGCAGTGTCTCGAACACCGGGGAGCTGTTTTTT,CASSVSNTGELFF
TRBV5-5,.,TRBJ1-2,few,TGTGCCAGCACCGCGAGTAACTATGGCTACACCTTC,CASTASNYGYTF
TRBV20-1,TRBD2,TRBJ2-1,.,TGCAGTGCTAGTCACACCGGGACTAGCGAACTTAGGCCCCACAATGAGCAGTTCTTC,CSASHTGTSELRPHNEQFF
TRBV5-1,.,TRBJ2-5,.,TGCGCCAGCAGCTTGTTCCCGGGCCAAGAGACCCAGTACTTC,CASSLFPGQETQYF
TRBV5-1,TRBD2,TRBJ2-3,few,TGCGCCAGCAGCTCCATTAGCGGGGGGCCTCGCACAGATACGCAGTATTTT,CASSSISGGPRTDTQYF
TRBV7-6,.,TRBJ2-2,few,TGTGCCAGCAGCCCCAATTTAGTGCGAGGGGAACCCGGGGAGCTGTTTTTT,CASSPNLVRGEPGELFF
TRBV7-2,.,TRBJ1-1,few,TGTGCCAGCAGCCGCGGGGGGGCGCTTAGCACTGAAGCTTTCTTT,CASSRGGALSTEAFF
TRBV2,.,TRBJ2-1,.,TGTGCCAGCAGGCTACGGGAGACAGGGACCTACAATGAGCAGTTCTTC,CASRLRETGTYNEQFF